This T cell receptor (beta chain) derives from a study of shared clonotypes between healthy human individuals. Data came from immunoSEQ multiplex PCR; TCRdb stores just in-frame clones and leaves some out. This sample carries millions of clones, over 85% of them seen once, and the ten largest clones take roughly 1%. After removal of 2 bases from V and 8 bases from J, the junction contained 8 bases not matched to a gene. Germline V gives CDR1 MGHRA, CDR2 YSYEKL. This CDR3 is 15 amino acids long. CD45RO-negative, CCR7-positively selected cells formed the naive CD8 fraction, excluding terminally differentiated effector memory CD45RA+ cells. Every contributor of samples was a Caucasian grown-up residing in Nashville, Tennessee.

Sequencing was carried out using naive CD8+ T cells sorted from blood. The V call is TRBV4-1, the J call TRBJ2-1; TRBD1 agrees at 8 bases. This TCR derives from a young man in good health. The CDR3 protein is CASSQPGQATDEQFF. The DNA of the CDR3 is TGCGCCAGCAGCCAACCGGGACAGGCGACGGATGAGCAGTTCTTC.